This T cell receptor (beta chain) is from a study of shared clonotypes between healthy human individuals. Trimming stripped 1 base from V and 6 bases from J, with 10 bases between. CDR3 size: 14 residues. The germline V gene encodes CDR1 SGHNT and CDR2 YENEEA. Assay: immunoSEQ multiplex PCR; the TCRdb copy retains only in-frame clones and omits some. Here the sample spans 2 million to 2.5 million clones, 90% to 97% being singletons. The chain has TRBV11-3 and TRBJ2-1; D is undetermined. Source material: naive CD4+ T cells sorted from blood. Subset denoted: CD45RA+ positively selected. The receptor comes from a man younger than 35 in good health. The CDR3 sequence is CASSLGTTRNEQFF. In DNA, the CDR3 is TGTGCCAGCAGCTTAGGGACGACCCGCAATGAGCAGTTCTTC.